This TCR beta chain was sequenced for a study of post-analysis software for immune sequencing data. Study results and caveats: There were about five TRBV segments more frequent in patients than controls, and TRBV5-6, TRBV5-1 and TRBV20-1 were among them. Diversity measured as normalized Chao1 was significantly lower in multiple sclerosis patients than in controls.

Between the trimmed V and J ends, which lost 5 bases and 5 bases, there was a span of 17 bases. CDR1 MDHEN and CDR2 SYDVKM come from the germline V gene. The CDR3 spans 15 residues. Note on this clonotype: Its antigen remains unknown.

The TCR beta cDNA libraries carried unique molecular identifiers. TCRdb processed the PCR reads anew with MiXCR; each CDR3 protein has one entry. The table has roughly 800,000 distinct CDR3 sequences, 30% seen once. The V gene is TRBV28, the J gene TRBJ2-3; D assignment may be TRBD1 or TRBD2 (5 bases each). This clonotype originated in a girl between 5 and 17 years old with multiple sclerosis. Sequenced sample: blood. The CDR3 sequence: CASSGSRGAVDTQYF. The DNA of the CDR3 is TGTGCCAGCAGTGGGTCGAGGGGAGCGGTAGATACGCAGTATTTT.